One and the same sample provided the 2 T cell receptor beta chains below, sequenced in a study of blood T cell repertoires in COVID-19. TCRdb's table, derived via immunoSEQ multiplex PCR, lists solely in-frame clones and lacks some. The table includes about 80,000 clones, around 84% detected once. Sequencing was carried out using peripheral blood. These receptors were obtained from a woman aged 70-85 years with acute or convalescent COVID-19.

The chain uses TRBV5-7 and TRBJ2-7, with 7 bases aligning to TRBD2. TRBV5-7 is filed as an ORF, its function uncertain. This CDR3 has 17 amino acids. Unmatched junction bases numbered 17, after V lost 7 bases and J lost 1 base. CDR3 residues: CASRREFPCSESYEQYF. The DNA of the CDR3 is TGTGCCAGCCGGCGGGAGTTCCCATGTTCTGAATCCTACGAGCAGTACTTC.

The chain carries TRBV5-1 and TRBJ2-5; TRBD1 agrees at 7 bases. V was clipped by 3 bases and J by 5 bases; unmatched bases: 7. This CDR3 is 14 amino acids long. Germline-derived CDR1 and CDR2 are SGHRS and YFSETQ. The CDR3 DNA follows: TGCGCCAGCAGCTCGACAGGGCTTTGGGAGACCCAGTACTTC. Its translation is CASSSTGLWETQYF.